This T cell receptor (beta chain) is from a study of shared clonotypes between healthy human individuals (dated by TCRdb to the early 2020s). With regard to the full study: Three men and two women, aged 18 to 49 years, made up the cohort. To increase sequencing depth and limit assay-specific biases, TCR repertoire library preparation and sequencing were carried out by different laboratories using diverse techniques. The study deeply sequenced blood TCR repertoires of five healthy adults to estimate repertoire size and the extent of clonotype sharing between individuals. Per donor, leukapheresis produced somewhere between about 0.9 and 10 billion PBMCs. Per donor, three plates each were used for CD4 naive and CD4 memory, two for CD8 naive, and one for CD8 memory.

Of note for this clone: The antigen it binds to is not known. Base quality data are lacking; no much larger clone is found one base away.

Using the deep immunoSEQ assay, TCR CDR3 regions were amplified from genomic DNA by multiplex PCR. Genomic DNA extracted from each cell subset was distributed evenly over all wells of several immunoSEQ 96-well plates, and each plate served as one replicate. For sorted subsets, around 200 ng genomic DNA, equal to tens of thousands of T cell genomes, was loaded into each replicate PCR. Purified libraries were measured with a Qubit 3.0 fluorometer, size-checked on a Bioanalyzer 2100, and measured again with the KAPA Library Quantification kit. A separate single-read 150-cycle Illumina NextSeq 550 flow cell was used to sequence each immunoSEQ 96-well plate. The paper's data handling went like this. Because the immunoSEQ output included only junctional sequences and no quality scores, the filtering could not be the same as the filtering used for full-length reads. Sequences were annotated with PyIR, a Python wrapper for IgBLAST v1.9, and V/J genes and CDR3 were assigned using IMGT germline references. Reads were removed for weak V/J assignments (E-value above 1e-6), missing CDR3, stop codons, out-of-frame junctions, or ambiguous translated residues. A V3J clonotype was defined by an identical inferred V gene, J gene, and CDR3 amino acid sequence. Percentage overlap between repertoires was computed as shared unique clonotypes divided by the size of the smaller repertoire. Richness of each repertoire was evaluated using RTK rarefaction, the Chao1 estimator, and Recon v2.1 estimates of unobserved clonotypes. Generation probabilities were computed with OLGA for all TCRbeta clonotypes obtained by the gDNA method from a few donors. As stored in TCRdb, this immuneACCESS dataset retains in-frame rearrangements with V and J assigned. A fraction of the clones does not appear; measured against another copy, unresolved V genes explain less than half of the discrepancy, and the remainder lacks a known reason. That table furnishes V, J and clone size, whereas the DNA furnished D and trimming. Counted in this sample were 600,000 or so clones; 85% to 95% of them appeared once. Over 0.1% of the sample goes to the ten largest clones.

Study-level results and caveats: Sampling was limited to blood, and TCR repertoires in tissue likely differ from TCR repertoires in blood. Roughly 5% of naive CD4, 3.5% of naive CD8, 2.3% of memory CD4, and 0.35% to 0.5% of memory CD8 clonotypes were shared across several donors. Pairwise subsampling indicated that sequencing depth was expected to affect the degree of clonotype sharing among donors. Compared with non-shared clonotypes, clonotypes shared by all four sorted-subset donors had higher generation probabilities. Larger estimated clonotype richness was generally found for naive subsets than for memory subsets. Even with the large sequencing depth, rarefaction of the sorted-subset datasets indicated that sequencing was incomplete. Because the study included a small number of donors, the genetic and exposure-history diversity represented was limited.

CD8 naive samples were CD45RO-negative cells positively selected for CCR7, giving a CD45RA+CCR7+ population that excluded TemRA cells. Healthy HIV-negative adults with no recently reported acute infections or vaccinations were included as donors. Only Caucasian adults living in Nashville, Tennessee, USA were represented among the donors. Blood was obtained by leukapheresis, after which PBMCs were separated by Ficoll-Histopaque density gradient centrifugation and cryopreserved in liquid nitrogen vapor phase. Analytical flow cytometry was used to check the purity and quantity of each magnetically sorted T cell population. Each sorted fraction had its genomic DNA isolated and then quantified by UV absorbance on a Nanodrop 2000c. Sequencing was done on a sample of naive CD8+ T cells sorted from blood. Explained via the paper, the cell subset or site label denotes: CD45RA+CCR7+. The TCR comes from a woman aged 25 to 39 in good health.

Here is the DNA: TGTGCCACCAGCAGAGAGCGGGACAGGAGCAACTACGAGCAGTACTTC. Its translation reads: CATSRERDRSNYEQYF. The chain is encoded by TRBV15 joined to TRBJ2-7, and 8 bases in between align with TRBD1. From the cysteine through the phenylalanine, the CDR3 covers 16 amino acids. The DNA shown is the 48-base CDR3, in frame from base 1. CDR1 and CDR2, per the germline V gene (reference sequence), are LNHNV and YYDKDF. After removal of 0 bases from V and 3 bases from J, the junction retains 7 bases not matched to a gene.